The 16 T cell receptor beta chains below all came from one sample that was sequenced in a study of OX40 agonist ivuxolimab in advanced cancers. The protocol was immunoSEQ multiplex PCR, while the TCRdb copy is restricted to in-frame clones and leaves out a portion. The sample records some 30,000 clones, roughly 84% being singletons. The specimen comprised CD4+ or CD8+ T cells sorted from blood, sampled in a trial of the OX40 agonist ivuxolimab. The receptors come from an adult with an advanced solid tumor such as melanoma, head and neck, liver or kidney cancer.

This clone was detected once. This sequence joins TRBV5-1 and TRBJ2-5; D tentatively fits TRBD1 or TRBD2 (5 bases each). Trimming pared 0 bases from V and 4 bases from J, leaving 16 bases between. In germline, CDR1 is SGHRS, CDR2 YFSETQ. This CDR3 spans 16 amino acids. The CDR3 protein is CASSLVGTDLRETQYF. CDR3 DNA sequence: TGCGCCAGCAGCTTGGTGGGGACGGACCTGAGAGAGACCCAGTACTTC.

The rearrangement joins TRBV13 to TRBJ2-7; 7 bases agree with TRBD1. The CDR3 has 14 residues. V lost 4 bases and J lost 1; bases outside the gene matches: 4. Germline CDR1 is PRHDT and CDR2 is FYEKMQ (reference sequence). The CDR3 spells CASSSQGVSYEQYF. In DNA form, the CDR3 reads TGTGCCAGCAGCTCCCAGGGGGTTTCCTACGAGCAGTACTTC.

V and J are TRBV4-3 and TRBJ2-2; TRBD1 or TRBD2 may be the D gene (5 bases each). CDR3 length: 15 amino acids. The germline V gene has CDR1 LGHNA and CDR2 YSLEER. The V end lost 0 bases, the J end lost 9 bases, and 14 bases lay between the germline ends. Written as DNA, the CDR3 is TGCGCCAGCAGCCAAGATCGGGGCCTAAACAGGGAGCTGTTTTTT. This encodes CASSQDRGLNRELFF.

The V gene is TRBV29-1, the J gene TRBJ2-2, with 9 bases aligning to TRBD1. The CDR3 has 13 residues. Germline loops: CDR1 SQVTM, CDR2 ANQGSEA. V gave up 6 bases and J gave up 4 bases; unmatched junction bases: 3. CDR3 sequence reads: CSVDRGGTGELFF. The CDR3 DNA is TGCAGCGTGGACAGGGGAGGCACCGGGGAGCTGTTTTTT.

This chain connects TRBV27 to TRBJ2-3; tentative D call: TRBD1 (5 bases). V was cut by 6 bases and J by 2 bases, with 15 bases left in between. The CDR3 extends over 15 amino acids. CDR1 and CDR2 from the germline V gene are MNHEY and SMNVEV (reference sequence). CDR3 sequence (DNA): TGTGCCAGCAGAGATACAGGTCCGTCCACAGATACGCAGTATTTT. Protein product: CASRDTGPSTDTQYF.

This clone was recorded only once. The V call is TRBV2, the J call TRBJ2-3, with D possibly TRBD2 on 6 matching bases. Per the germline V gene, CDR1 is SNHLY and CDR2 is FYNNEI. Trimming shortened V by 1 base and J by 2 bases, and 10 bases separated the two germline ends. The CDR3 spans 15 residues. The CDR3 loop reads CASSEGAGPTDTQYF. CDR3 nucleotides: TGTGCCAGCAGTGAAGGCGCGGGACCCACAGATACGCAGTATTTT.

In this sample, this clone turned up once. The gene calls are TRBV7-3 and TRBJ1-2; D is unresolved. This CDR3 is 15 amino acids long. V was cut by 9 bases and J by 5 bases, with 22 bases left in between. The germline CDR1 and CDR2 sequences are SGHTA and FQGTGA. The CDR3 DNA reads TGTGCCAGGAGGCAACCCGCGCCGGGATTATATGGCTACACCTTC. It specifies CARRQPAPGLYGYTF.

This chain connects TRBV27 to TRBJ2-1; the match to TRBD2 covers 8 bases. Germline CDR1 and CDR2: MNHEY and SMNVEV (reference sequence). V was pared by 0 bases and J by 0 bases, with 4 bases of the junction left unmatched. The CDR3 is 17 residues long. CDR3 sequence: CASSLSQAGVSYNEQFF. The CDR3 region has the DNA TGTGCCAGCAGTTTATCCCAAGCGGGAGTCTCCTACAATGAGCAGTTCTTC.

This chain uses TRBV5-6 with TRBJ2-7; 8 nucleotides line up with TRBD2. This CDR3 spans 14 amino acids. The germline V gene has CDR1 SGHDT and CDR2 YYEEEE. J was trimmed by 6 bases and V by 0 bases; bases with no gene match: 5. This CDR3 is CASSLGAGVFEQYF. CDR3 in DNA: TGTGCCAGCAGCTTGGGAGCGGGAGTATTCGAGCAGTACTTC. The full variable domain, completed using reference TRBV5-6 and TRBJ2-7, is DAGVTQSPTHLIKTRGQQVTLRCSPKSGHDTVSWYQQALGQGPQFIFQYYEEEERQRGNFPDRFSGHQFPNYSSELNVNALLLGDSALYLCASSLGAGVFEQYFGPGTRLTVT.

The V and J genes are TRBV10-1 and TRBJ1-3, with 7 bases fitting TRBD1. After removal of 2 bases from V and 0 bases from J, the junction contained 13 bases not matched to a gene. The CDR3 is 19 amino acids. Germline V lookup: CDR1 WNHNN, CDR2 SYGVQD (reference sequence). CDR3 amino acids: CASSEPPPTGRFSGNTIYF. CDR3 bases: TGCGCCAGCAGTGAGCCCCCTCCGACAGGGCGATTCTCTGGAAACACCATATATTTT.

The rearrangement joins TRBV29-1 to TRBJ2-1; TRBD1 aligns across 7 bases. The trim removed 7 bases at V and 9 bases at J, leaving 6 bases unmatched. This CDR3 is built from 11 residues. The germline V gene encodes CDR1 SQVTM and CDR2 ANQGSEA. The CDR3: CSADRDGEQFF. DNA of the CDR3: TGCAGCGCTGACAGGGACGGTGAGCAGTTCTTC.

The chain employs TRBV7-6 and TRBJ2-7; TRBD1 or TRBD2 may be the D gene (5 bases each). V was clipped by 5 bases and J by 0 bases, with 17 bases between them. The germline V gene has CDR1 SGHVS and CDR2 FNYEAQ. The CDR3 is 16 residues long. The CDR3 DNA reads TGTGCCAGCAGCGGGAACCGGGACGCCCTCTCCTACGAGCAGTACTTC. This translates into CASSGNRDALSYEQYF.

CDR3 sequence reads: CASKTGGMDTEAFF. Here the CDR3 DNA reads TGTGCCAGCAAGACAGGGGGGATGGACACTGAAGCTTTCTTT. The rearrangement joins TRBV11-2 to TRBJ1-1; 9 nucleotides line up with TRBD1. CDR1 SGHAT and CDR2 FQNNGV come from the germline V gene. The CDR3 has 14 residues. V lost 7 bases to trimming and J lost 3 bases; unmatched junction nucleotides: 6.

This clone was observed a handful of times. This chain uses TRBV4-1 with TRBJ1-5; D gene unclear. Germline V gene sequence: CDR1 MGHRA, CDR2 YSYEKL. CDR3 size: 15 residues. The V and J ends lost 1 base and 1 base respectively, with 8 bases between them. The chain's CDR3 is CASSQVSGSNQPQHF. In nucleotides, the CDR3 is TGCGCCAGCAGCCAAGTCAGTGGGAGCAATCAGCCCCAGCATTTT.

The sample holds one count of this clone. The chain combines TRBV7-3 with TRBJ1-5; possible D gene TRBD1, 5 bases. The germline V and J ends were trimmed by 1 base and 0 bases, with 19 bases remaining between them. The CDR3 loop spans 19 amino acids. Per the germline V gene, CDR1 is SGHTA and CDR2 is FQGTGA. The chain's CDR3 is CASSLIGHGGGNSNQPQHF. In DNA form, the CDR3 reads TGTGCCAGCAGCTTAATCGGACATGGTGGGGGAAATAGCAATCAGCCCCAGCATTTT.

The chain employs TRBV27 and TRBJ2-7; no clear D gene. Germline values: CDR1 MNHEY, CDR2 SMNVEV (reference sequence). This CDR3 is built from 14 residues. V lost 4 bases to trimming and J lost 5 bases, with 15 bases between them. The CDR3 nucleotides read TGTGCCAGCAGTTATGCCACGTGGGTGCACGAGCAGTACTTC. Translation: CASSYATWVHEQYF.